The clone carrying this T cell receptor (beta chain) showed up many times. The sample is drawn from a study of T-cell reconstitution after alpha-beta-depleted transplantation in children. Germline CDR1 is SGHTA and CDR2 is FQGTGA. This CDR3 contains 15 residues. The junction had 8 bases not matched to a gene; V was cut back by 5 bases and J by 7 bases. Using unique molecular identifiers, the investigators prepared the TCRbeta library. TCRdb re-called the PCR reads through MiXCR, storing one row per CDR3 protein. This table holds 200,000 or so distinct CDR3 sequences, around 5.9% found once. The clonotype originates from a girl under three years old with combined immunodeficiency, due to receive a stem cell transplant. The rearrangement links TRBV7-3 to TRBJ2-1; 10 bases line up with TRBD2. Material: PBMCs, obtained before TCRalphabeta/CD19-depleted stem cell transplant. CDR3 nucleotides: TGTGCCAGCAGCATTCTAGCGGGAGTTCAAAATGAGCAGTTCTTC. It encodes CASSILAGVQNEQFF.